The entry below describes one TCR beta chain. The data originate from a study of shared clonotypes between healthy human individuals. Profiled with immunoSEQ multiplex PCR; TCRdb holds only in-frame clones, not every one. Among about 2.3 million clones listed, just under 95% were seen once. The sequenced sample consisted of naive CD4+ T cells from PBMCs. Subset denoted: CD45RA+ positively selected. The TCR comes from a man younger than 30 in good health. Some clones in this sample may be carry-over from other donors' samples.

The CDR3 region has the DNA TGTGCCAGCAGTTCACACCAGGGGGCCAGCAATCAGCCCCAGCATTTT. It encodes CASSSHQGASNQPQHF. The chain joins TRBV28 to TRBJ1-5; 8 bases are shared with TRBD1. With 4 bases clipped from V and 1 base from J, the junction kept 6 bases outside the gene matches. CDR1 is MDHEN, CDR2 SYDVKM, per germline. The CDR3 sequence is 16 residues long.